This T cell receptor beta chain originates from a study of blood T cell repertoires in COVID-19. Study context: Acute and convalescent COVID-19 specimens originated in the United States, Italy and Spain.

The CDR3 contains 17 residues. CDR1 and CDR2 from the germline V gene are MGHRA and YSYEKL. Trimming cost V 1 base and J 4 bases; bases outside gene matches: 8. The protocol was immunoSEQ multiplex PCR, while the TCRdb copy is restricted to in-frame clones and leaves out a portion. The sample records some 52,000 clones, roughly 87% being singletons. What was sequenced was peripheral blood. This chain links TRBV4-1 with TRBJ2-7; 12 bases fit TRBD1. The clonotype originates from a human donor with active COVID-19. The donor label of this sample is uncertain. The CDR3 sequence is CASSQVKGTGGLYEQYF. CDR3 DNA: TGCGCCAGCAGCCAAGTCAAAGGGACAGGGGGCTTGTACGAGCAGTACTTC.